This TCR beta chain came from a study of read filtering for tumor transcriptome and immune sequencing. This library used 300 to 500 ng RNA and molecular barcoded adaptors spanning alpha/delta and beta/gamma chains. Via MiXCR, TCRdb re-called the reads, giving one row per CDR3 protein. The sample includes tens of thousands of distinct CDR3 sequences, around 21% of them seen just once. Germline-derived CDR1 and CDR2 are SGHAT and FQNNGV. This CDR3 region has 15 residues. Trimming pared 7 bases from V and 0 bases from J, leaving 14 bases between. Study-level points and caveats: IR-seq captured clonotypes deeper and more reliably than RNA-seq. Single-read clonotypes: about 81.9% of IR-seq clonotypes (about 3.5% of reads), 74.6% of RNA-seq clonotypes (roughly 49% of reads).

Sampling of bone marrow took place during active disease in every patient. This clonotype was observed at least ten times. Antigen specificity is unknown. This clonotype was sampled from a donor over 35 with multiple myeloma. The sample comprised a population of CD138-negative cells sorted from bone marrow. This sequence joins TRBV11-2 and TRBJ2-3; no clear D gene. The CDR3 DNA sequence: TGTGCCAGCAAAAAACTTTCCTCTAGCACAGATACGCAGTATTTT. Residues: CASKKLSSSTDTQYF.